This T cell receptor beta chain was identified in a study of identifying expanded T cells in peripheral blood. The CDR3 totals 15 residues. With 2 bases removed from V and 1 base from J, the gap between germline ends came to 12 bases. The germline gives CDR1 SGHTS, CDR2 YDEGEE. Only in-frame clones appear in the TCRdb table, and some are missing; sequencing was by immunoSEQ multiplex PCR. The table records more than 90,000 clones, about 83% of them present only once. As to this clone: The antigen is unknown.

General study findings and limits: Over two and four weeks, about 15 and 19 clones changed, versus roughly 1.1 between replicates.

The sequence derives from a person aged 18 to 75 in good health. V and J are TRBV5-8 and TRBJ2-5; tentative D call: TRBD1 (6 bases). Sequencing was done on a sample of blood. CDR3 sequence reads: CASSFLQGFQETQYF. CDR3 DNA: TGTGCCAGCAGCTTCCTACAGGGATTCCAAGAGACCCAGTACTTC.